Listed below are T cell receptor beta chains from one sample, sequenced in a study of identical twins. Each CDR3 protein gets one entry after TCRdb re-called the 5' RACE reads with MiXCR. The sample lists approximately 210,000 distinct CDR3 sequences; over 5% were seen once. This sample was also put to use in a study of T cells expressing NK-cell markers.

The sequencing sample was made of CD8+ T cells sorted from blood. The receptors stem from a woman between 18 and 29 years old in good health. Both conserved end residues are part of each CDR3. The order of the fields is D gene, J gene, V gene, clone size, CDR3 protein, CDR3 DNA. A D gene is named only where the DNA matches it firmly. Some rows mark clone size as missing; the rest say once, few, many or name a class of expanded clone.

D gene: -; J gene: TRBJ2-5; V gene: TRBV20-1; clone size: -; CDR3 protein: CSARDPRYSGTPGGTQYF; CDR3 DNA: TGCAGTGCTAGAGATCCCCGATATAGCGGAACTCCGGGTGGGACCCAGTACTTC
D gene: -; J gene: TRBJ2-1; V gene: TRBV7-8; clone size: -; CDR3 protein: CASSLTSNNEQFF; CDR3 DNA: TGTGCCAGCAGCTTGACTTCGAACAATGAGCAGTTCTTC
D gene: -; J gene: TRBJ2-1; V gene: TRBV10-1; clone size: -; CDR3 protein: CASLVVSSYNEQFF; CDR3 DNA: TGCGCCAGCCTCGTGGTGAGCTCCTACAATGAGCAGTTCTTC
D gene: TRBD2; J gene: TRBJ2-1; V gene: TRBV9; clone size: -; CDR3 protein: CASSLATSGSLSSYNEQFF; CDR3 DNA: TGTGCCAGCAGCCTTGCGACTAGCGGGAGTCTTAGCTCCTACAATGAGCAGTTCTTC
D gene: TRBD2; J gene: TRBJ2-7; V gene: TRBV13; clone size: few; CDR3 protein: CASSPRGGGDYEQYF; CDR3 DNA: TGTGCCAGCAGCCCGCGGGGCGGGGGAGATTACGAGCAGTACTTC
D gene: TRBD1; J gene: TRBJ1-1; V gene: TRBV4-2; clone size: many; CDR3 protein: CASSQTGGKGGTEAFF; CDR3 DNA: TGTGCCAGCAGCCAGACAGGGGGCAAGGGTGGCACTGAAGCTTTCTTT
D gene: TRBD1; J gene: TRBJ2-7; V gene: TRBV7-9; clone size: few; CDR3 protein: CASSPGRDSSREQYF; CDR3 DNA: TGTGCCAGCAGCCCGGGAAGGGACAGCTCACGCGAGCAGTACTTC
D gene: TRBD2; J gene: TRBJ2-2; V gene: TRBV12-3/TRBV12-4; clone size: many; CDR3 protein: CASTLAGAYTGELFF; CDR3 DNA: TGTGCCAGCACCCTAGCGGGGGCGTACACCGGGGAGCTGTTTTTT
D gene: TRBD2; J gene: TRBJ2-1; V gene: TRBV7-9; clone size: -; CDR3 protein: CASGLAVYNEQFF; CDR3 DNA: TGTGCCAGCGGACTAGCGGTATACAATGAGCAGTTCTTC
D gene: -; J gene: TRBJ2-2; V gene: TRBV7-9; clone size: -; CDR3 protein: CASSKTGSTGELFF; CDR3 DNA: TGTGCCAGCAGCAAAACAGGGTCTACCGGGGAGCTGTTTTTT
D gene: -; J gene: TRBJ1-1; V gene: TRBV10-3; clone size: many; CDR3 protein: CALAPGGTEAFF; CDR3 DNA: TGTGCCCTGGCCCCGGGCGGCACTGAAGCTTTCTTT
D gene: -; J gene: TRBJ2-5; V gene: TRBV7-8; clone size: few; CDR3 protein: CASSLVYPGRETQYF; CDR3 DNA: TGTGCCAGCAGCTTAGTGTATCCGGGTCGGGAGACCCAGTACTTC
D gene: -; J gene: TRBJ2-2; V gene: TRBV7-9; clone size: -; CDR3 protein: CASRYPVGELFF; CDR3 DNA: TGTGCCAGCCGATACCCGGTCGGGGAGCTGTTTTTT
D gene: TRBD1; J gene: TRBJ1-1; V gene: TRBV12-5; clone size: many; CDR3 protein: CAVEDRGVNTEAFF; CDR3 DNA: TGTGCTGTAGAAGACAGGGGAGTTAACACTGAAGCTTTCTTT
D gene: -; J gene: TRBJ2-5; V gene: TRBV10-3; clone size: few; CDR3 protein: CAISETGETQYF; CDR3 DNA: TGTGCCATCAGTGAGACCGGAGAGACCCAGTACTTC
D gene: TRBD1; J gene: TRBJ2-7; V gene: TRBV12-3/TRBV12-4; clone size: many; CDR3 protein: CASSLEGQGAYEQYF; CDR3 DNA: TGTGCCAGCAGTTTAGAGGGACAGGGGGCCTACGAGCAGTACTTC
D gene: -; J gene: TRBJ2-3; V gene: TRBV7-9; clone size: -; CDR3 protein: CASSSDTQYF; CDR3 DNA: TGTGCCAGCAGTTCAGATACGCAGTATTTT
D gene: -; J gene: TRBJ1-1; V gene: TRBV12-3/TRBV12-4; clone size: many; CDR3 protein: CASSSGTAAGTEAFF; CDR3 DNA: TGTGCCAGCAGTTCTGGGACGGCGGCGGGTACTGAAGCTTTCTTT
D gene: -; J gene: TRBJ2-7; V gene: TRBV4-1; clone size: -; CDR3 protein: CASSQGAGGGHPIFYEQYF; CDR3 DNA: TGCGCCAGCAGCCAAGGGGCTGGCGGGGGCCATCCAATCTTCTACGAGCAGTACTTC
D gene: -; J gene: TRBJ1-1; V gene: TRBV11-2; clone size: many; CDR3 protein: CASRGGQTHLNTEAFF; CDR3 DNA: TGTGCCAGCAGGGGAGGACAGACCCACCTGAACACTGAAGCTTTCTTT
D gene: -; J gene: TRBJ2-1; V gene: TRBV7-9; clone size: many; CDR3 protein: CASSPYDRSFNNEQFF; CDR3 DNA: TGTGCCAGCAGCCCCTATGACAGAAGTTTTAACAATGAGCAGTTCTTC
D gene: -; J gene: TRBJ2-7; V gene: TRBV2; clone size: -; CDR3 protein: CASSETVYEQYF; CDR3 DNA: TGTGCCAGCAGCGAGACAGTCTACGAGCAGTACTTC
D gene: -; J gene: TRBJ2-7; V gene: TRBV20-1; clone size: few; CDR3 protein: CSARQRGYEQYF; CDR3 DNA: TGCAGTGCTAGGCAAAGGGGCTACGAGCAGTACTTC
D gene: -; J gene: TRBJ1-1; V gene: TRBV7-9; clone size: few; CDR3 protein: CASRSSRDTEAFF; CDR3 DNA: TGTGCCAGCAGAAGCTCGCGAGACACTGAAGCTTTCTTT
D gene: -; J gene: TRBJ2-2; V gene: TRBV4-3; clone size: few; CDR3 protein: CASSQGDRAGELFF; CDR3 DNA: TGCGCCAGCAGCCAGGGTGACAGAGCCGGGGAGCTGTTTTTT
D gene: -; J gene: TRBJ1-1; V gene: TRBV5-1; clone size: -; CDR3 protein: CASSLGSANTEAFF; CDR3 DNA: TGCGCCAGCAGCTTGGGGTCAGCGAACACTGAAGCTTTCTTT
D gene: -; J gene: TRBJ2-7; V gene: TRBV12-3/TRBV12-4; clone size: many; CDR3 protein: CASSFPGRGMGEQYF; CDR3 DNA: TGTGCCAGCAGTTTCCCCGGTAGGGGCATGGGCGAGCAGTACTTC
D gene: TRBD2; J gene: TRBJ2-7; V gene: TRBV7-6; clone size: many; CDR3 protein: CASSLGTGTSIDEQYF; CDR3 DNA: TGTGCCAGCAGCTTAGGGACCGGGACTAGCATCGACGAGCAGTACTTC
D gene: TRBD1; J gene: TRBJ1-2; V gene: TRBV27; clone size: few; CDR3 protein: CASFGDRLSGYTF; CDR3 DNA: TGTGCCAGCTTTGGGGACAGGCTGAGTGGCTACACCTTC
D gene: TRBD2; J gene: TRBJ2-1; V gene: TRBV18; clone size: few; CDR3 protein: CASSPASGGLDEQFF; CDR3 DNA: TGTGCCAGCTCACCCGCTAGCGGGGGGTTGGATGAGCAGTTCTTC
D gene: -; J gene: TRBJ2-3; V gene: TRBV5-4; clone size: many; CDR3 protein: CASSAHRDNRPQYF; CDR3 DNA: TGTGCCAGCAGCGCACACCGGGACAATCGCCCGCAGTATTTT
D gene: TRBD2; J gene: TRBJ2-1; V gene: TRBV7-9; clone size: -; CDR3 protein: CASSLATPGLAGDEQFF; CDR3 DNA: TGTGCCAGCAGCTTAGCGACTCCGGGACTAGCGGGAGATGAGCAGTTCTTC
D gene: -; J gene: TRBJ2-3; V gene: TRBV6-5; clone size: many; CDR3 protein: CASSSSDTQYF; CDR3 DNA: TGTGCCAGCAGTTCATCAGATACGCAGTATTTT
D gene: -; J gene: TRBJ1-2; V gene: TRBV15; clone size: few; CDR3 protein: CATSRENGYTF; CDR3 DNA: TGTGCCACCAGCAGAGAAAATGGCTACACCTTC
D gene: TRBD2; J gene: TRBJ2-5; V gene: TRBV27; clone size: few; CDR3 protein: CASSLGEGRGETQYF; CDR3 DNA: TGTGCCAGCAGTTTGGGGGAGGGTAGGGGAGAGACCCAGTACTTC
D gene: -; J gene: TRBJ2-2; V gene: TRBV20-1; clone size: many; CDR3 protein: CSARDRDDYRDTGELFF; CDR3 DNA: TGCAGTGCTAGAGACCGGGACGACTACAGGGACACCGGGGAGCTGTTTTTT
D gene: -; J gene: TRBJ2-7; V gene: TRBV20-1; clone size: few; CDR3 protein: CSAITRTLYAYEQYF; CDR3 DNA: TGCAGTGCTATAACTCGGACACTTTACGCCTACGAGCAGTACTTC
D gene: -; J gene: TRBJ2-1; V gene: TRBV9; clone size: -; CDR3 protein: CASSVGASAYNEQFF; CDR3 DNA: TGTGCCAGCAGCGTAGGGGCTAGCGCCTACAATGAGCAGTTCTTC
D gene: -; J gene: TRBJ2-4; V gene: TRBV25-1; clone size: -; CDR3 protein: CASSQRAGTVSF; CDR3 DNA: TGTGCCAGCAGTCAGAGAGCCGGGACTGTATCATTC
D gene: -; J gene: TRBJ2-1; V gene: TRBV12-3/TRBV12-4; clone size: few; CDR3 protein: CASRAGGVDYNEQFF; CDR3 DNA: TGTGCCAGCAGGGCAGGTGGGGTAGACTACAATGAGCAGTTCTTC
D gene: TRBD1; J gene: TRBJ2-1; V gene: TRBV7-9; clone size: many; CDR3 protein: CASSPPTGVEQFF; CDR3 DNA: TGTGCCAGCAGCCCACCGACAGGGGTTGAGCAGTTCTTC
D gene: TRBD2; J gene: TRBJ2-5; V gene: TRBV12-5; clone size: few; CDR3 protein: CASGFGTSGETQYF; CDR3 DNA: TGTGCTAGTGGTTTCGGGACTAGCGGGGAGACCCAGTACTTC
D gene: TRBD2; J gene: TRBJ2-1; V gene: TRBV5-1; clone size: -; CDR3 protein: CASSVTSAAYNEQFF; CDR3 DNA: TGCGCCAGCAGCGTAACTAGCGCCGCTTACAATGAGCAGTTCTTC
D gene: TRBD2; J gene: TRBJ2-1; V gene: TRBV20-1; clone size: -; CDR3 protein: CSARDSSLADHYNEQFF; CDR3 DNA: TGCAGTGCTAGAGATTCCTCTCTAGCGGACCACTACAATGAGCAGTTCTTC
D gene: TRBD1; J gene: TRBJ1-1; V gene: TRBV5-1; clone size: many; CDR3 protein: CASSAPGQGQTEAFF; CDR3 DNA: TGCGCCAGCAGCGCGCCGGGACAGGGGCAGACTGAAGCTTTCTTT
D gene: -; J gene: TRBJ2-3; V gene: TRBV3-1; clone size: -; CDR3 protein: CASSQEGGVKTDTQYF; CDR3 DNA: TGTGCCAGCAGCCAAGAAGGAGGGGTTAAAACAGATACGCAGTATTTT
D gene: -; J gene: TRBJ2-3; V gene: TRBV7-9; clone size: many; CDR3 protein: CASSSDPQVADTQYF; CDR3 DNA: TGTGCCAGCAGCTCCGACCCGCAGGTGGCAGATACGCAGTATTTT
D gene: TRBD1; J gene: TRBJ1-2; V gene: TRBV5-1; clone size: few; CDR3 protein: CASSPGTGNYGYTF; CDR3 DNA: TGCGCCAGCAGCCCCGGGACAGGGAACTATGGCTACACCTTC
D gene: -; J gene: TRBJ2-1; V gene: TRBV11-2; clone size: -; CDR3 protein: CASSLTTPHSGQGGGEQFF; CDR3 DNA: TGTGCCAGCAGCCTCACCACCCCTCACTCCGGACAGGGCGGGGGTGAGCAGTTCTTC
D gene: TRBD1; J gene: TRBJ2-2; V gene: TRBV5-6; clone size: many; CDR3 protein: CASSGGTGNTGELFF; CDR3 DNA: TGTGCCAGCAGCGGGGGGACAGGTAACACCGGGGAGCTGTTTTTT
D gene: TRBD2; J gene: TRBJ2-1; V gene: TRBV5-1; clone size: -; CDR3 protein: CASMVAGGLEEQFF; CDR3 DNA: TGCGCCAGCATGGTAGCGGGAGGGCTAGAAGAGCAGTTCTTC
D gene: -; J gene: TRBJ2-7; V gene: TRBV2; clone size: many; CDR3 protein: CASSTPRTSRYEQYF; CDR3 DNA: TGTGCCAGCAGTACTCCTAGGACAAGTCGCTACGAGCAGTACTTC
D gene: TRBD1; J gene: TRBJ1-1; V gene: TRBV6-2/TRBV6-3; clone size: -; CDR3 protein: CASSYGGGGTEAFF; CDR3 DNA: TGTGCCAGCAGTTACGGAGGGGGCGGAACTGAAGCTTTCTTT
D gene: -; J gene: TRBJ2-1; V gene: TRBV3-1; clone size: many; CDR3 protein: CASVDAGTYEQFF; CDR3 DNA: TGTGCCAGCGTAGATGCCGGGACATATGAGCAGTTCTTC
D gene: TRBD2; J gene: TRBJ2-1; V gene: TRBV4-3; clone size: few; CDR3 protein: CASSQETSGSSYNEQFF; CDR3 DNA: TGCGCCAGCAGCCAAGAGACTAGCGGGAGCTCCTACAATGAGCAGTTCTTC
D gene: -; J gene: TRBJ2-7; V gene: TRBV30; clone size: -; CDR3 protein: CAWSVAGTPFSYEQYF; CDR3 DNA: TGTGCCTGGAGTGTGGCAGGAACCCCATTCTCCTACGAGCAGTACTTC
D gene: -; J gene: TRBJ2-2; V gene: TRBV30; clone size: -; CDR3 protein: CAWSPIVAGELFF; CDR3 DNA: TGTGCCTGGAGCCCTATAGTAGCCGGGGAGCTGTTTTTT